This TCR beta chain was sequenced in a study of blood T cell repertoires in COVID-19. Study-wide context: Sites in the United States, Italy and Spain provided acute and convalescent COVID-19 samples. PBMCs, B-cell-depleted T cells, or T cells were the source of the cDNA or gDNA that made up the material.

Per the original methods: For nucleated cells, counts were estimated from reference gene primer amplification. Generated by immunoSEQ multiplex PCR, the TCRdb table keeps only in-frame clones and is missing some. That table supplies the V and J calls and clone size; D and trimming were determined from the DNA. Of around 300,000 clones listed, 85% are singletons. CDR3 length: 19 residues. The V gene end was trimmed by 0 bases and the J gene end by 2 bases; junction bases not matched to a gene: 12. From germline, CDR1 is KGHDR and CDR2 SFDVKD. The V and J genes are TRBV24-1 and TRBJ2-3; 8 positions agree with TRBD2. Sequencing was carried out using peripheral blood. This TCR derives from a human donor in a cohort sampled during active COVID-19. Written as DNA, the CDR3 is TGTGCCACCAGTGATTTGCGCTTTCGGGAGGGGCAATACACAGATACGCAGTATTTT. It yields the protein CATSDLRFREGQYTDTQYF.